Listed below are T cell receptor beta chains from one sample, sequenced in a study of OX40 agonist ivuxolimab in advanced cancers. Some clones are missing from TCRdb's copy, which holds only in-frame ones; the method was immunoSEQ multiplex PCR. The data show approximately 97,000 clones, 86% seen once. The specimen was CD4+ or CD8+ T cells sorted from blood, collected in a trial of the OX40 agonist ivuxolimab. All receptors derive from an adult with an advanced solid tumor such as melanoma, head and neck, liver or kidney cancer. Each CDR3 is given with its conserved first and last residue. Each record gives: clone size, D gene, J gene, V gene, CDR3 DNA, CDR3 protein. A D gene is named only where the DNA matches it firmly. Not all rows give a size; the values are once, few, many and, for expanded clones, a class.

abundance: .
d_gene: .
j_gene: TRBJ1-1
v_gene: TRBV4-3
CDR3nt: TGCGCCAGCAGCCAAGAGGCATTT
CDR3aa: CASSQEAF

abundance: .
d_gene: .
j_gene: TRBJ1-5
v_gene: TRBV1
CDR3nt: TGCACCAGCAGCCAAGTTACCTCTAGGGGGGATAATCAGCCCCAGCATTTT
CDR3aa: CTSSQVTSRGDNQPQHF

abundance: once
d_gene: TRBD2
j_gene: TRBJ2-7
v_gene: TRBV6-5
CDR3nt: TGTGCCAGCAGTCCACTCGCGGGAGGCTACGAGCAGTACTTC
CDR3aa: CASSPLAGGYEQYF

abundance: .
d_gene: TRBD1
j_gene: TRBJ1-2
v_gene: TRBV19
CDR3nt: TGTGCCAGCAGGACAGGCCAATACTATGGCTACACCTTC
CDR3aa: CASRTGQYYGYTF

abundance: .
d_gene: TRBD1
j_gene: TRBJ2-5
v_gene: TRBV7-3
CDR3nt: TGTGCCAGCAGCCCTGGACAGGGAGAGACCCAGTACTTC
CDR3aa: CASSPGQGETQYF

abundance: .
d_gene: TRBD1
j_gene: TRBJ1-3
v_gene: TRBV7-6
CDR3nt: TGTGCCAGCAGCTTAGACAGGGGGCACGGAAACACCATATATTTT
CDR3aa: CASSLDRGHGNTIYF

abundance: few
d_gene: TRBD1
j_gene: TRBJ2-3
v_gene: TRBV30
CDR3nt: TGTGCCTGGAACTCGGGACAGGGTGGCACAGATACGCAGTATTTT
CDR3aa: CAWNSGQGGTDTQYF

abundance: .
d_gene: .
j_gene: TRBJ2-7
v_gene: TRBV5-6
CDR3nt: TGTGCCAGCAGCTCGGGTTTTTTCTACGAGCAGTACTTC
CDR3aa: CASSSGFFYEQYF

abundance: once
d_gene: .
j_gene: TRBJ1-4
v_gene: TRBV30
CDR3nt: TGTGCCTGGACCGGGGGCGGAGGAAAACTGTTTTTT
CDR3aa: CAWTGGGGKLFF

abundance: .
d_gene: .
j_gene: TRBJ1-5
v_gene: TRBV6-1
CDR3nt: TGTGCCAGCAGTGAAGAGGCCGCTGGGCAGCCCCAGCATTTT
CDR3aa: CASSEEAAGQPQHF

abundance: .
d_gene: .
j_gene: TRBJ2-6
v_gene: TRBV30
CDR3nt: TGTGCCTGGGACAGATCCTCTGGGGCCAACGTCCTGACTTTC
CDR3aa: CAWDRSSGANVLTF

abundance: .
d_gene: .
j_gene: TRBJ2-7
v_gene: TRBV2
CDR3nt: TGTGCCAGCAGTCTGAGCTCCTACGAGCAGTACTTC
CDR3aa: CASSLSSYEQYF

abundance: .
d_gene: .
j_gene: TRBJ2-3
v_gene: TRBV7-9
CDR3nt: TGTGCCAGCAGCCGGGGAGACACAGATACGCAGTATTTT
CDR3aa: CASSRGDTDTQYF